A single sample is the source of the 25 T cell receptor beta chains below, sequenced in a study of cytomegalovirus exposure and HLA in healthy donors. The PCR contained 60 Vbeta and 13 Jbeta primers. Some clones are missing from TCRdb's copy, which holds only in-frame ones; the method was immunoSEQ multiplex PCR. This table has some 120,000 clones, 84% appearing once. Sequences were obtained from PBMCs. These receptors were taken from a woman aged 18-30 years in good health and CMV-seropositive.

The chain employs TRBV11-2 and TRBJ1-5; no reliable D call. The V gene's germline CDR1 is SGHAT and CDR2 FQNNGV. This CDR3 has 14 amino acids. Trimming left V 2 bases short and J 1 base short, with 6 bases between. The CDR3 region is CASSLFPSNQPQHF. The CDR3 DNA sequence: TGTGCCAGCAGCTTATTCCCAAGCAATCAGCCCCAGCATTTT. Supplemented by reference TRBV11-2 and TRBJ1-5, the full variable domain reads EAGVAQSPRYKIIEKRQSVAFWCNPISGHATLYWYQQILGQGPKLLIQFQNNGVVDDSQLPKDRFSAERLKGVDSTLKIQPAKLEDSAVYLCASSLFPSNQPQHFGDGTRLSIL.

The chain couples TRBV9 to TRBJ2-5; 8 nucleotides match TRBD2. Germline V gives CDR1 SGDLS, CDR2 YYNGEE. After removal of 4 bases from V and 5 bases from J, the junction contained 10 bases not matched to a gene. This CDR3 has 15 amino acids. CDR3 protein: CASSPLGGAVETQYF. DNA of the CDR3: TGTGCCAGCAGCCCTCTCGGGGGGGCCGTTGAGACCCAGTACTTC.

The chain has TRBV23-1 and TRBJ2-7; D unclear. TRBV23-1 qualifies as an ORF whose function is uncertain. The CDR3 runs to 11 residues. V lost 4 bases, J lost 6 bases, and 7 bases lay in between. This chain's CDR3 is CASSLKLEQYF. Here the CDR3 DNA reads TGCGCCAGCAGTCTGAAGCTCGAGCAGTACTTC.

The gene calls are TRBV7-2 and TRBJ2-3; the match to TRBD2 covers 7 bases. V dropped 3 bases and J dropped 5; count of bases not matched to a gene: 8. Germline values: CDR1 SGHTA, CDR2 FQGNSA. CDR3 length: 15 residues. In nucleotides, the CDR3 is TGTGCCAGCAGCTTTTCGGGGGGATGGGGAGATACGCAGTATTTT. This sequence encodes CASSFSGGWGDTQYF.

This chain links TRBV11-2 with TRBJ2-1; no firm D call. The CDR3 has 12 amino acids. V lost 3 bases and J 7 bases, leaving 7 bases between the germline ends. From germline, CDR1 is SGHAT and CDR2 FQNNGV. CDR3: CASSLALNEQFF. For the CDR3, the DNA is TGTGCCAGCAGCTTGGCTTTGAATGAGCAGTTCTTC.

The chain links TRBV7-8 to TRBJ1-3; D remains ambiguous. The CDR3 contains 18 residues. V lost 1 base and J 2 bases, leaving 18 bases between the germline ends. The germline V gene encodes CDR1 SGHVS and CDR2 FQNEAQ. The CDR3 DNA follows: TGTGCCAGCAGCTTAGTTAATTCCAATCAGTCGCCTGGAAACACCATATATTTT. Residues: CASSLVNSNQSPGNTIYF.

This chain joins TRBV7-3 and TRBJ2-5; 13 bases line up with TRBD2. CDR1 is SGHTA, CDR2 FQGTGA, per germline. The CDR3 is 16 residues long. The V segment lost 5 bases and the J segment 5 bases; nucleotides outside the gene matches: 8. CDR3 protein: CASSIKLAGGPETQYF. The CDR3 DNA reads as TGTGCCAGCAGCATAAAACTAGCGGGGGGGCCGGAGACCCAGTACTTC.

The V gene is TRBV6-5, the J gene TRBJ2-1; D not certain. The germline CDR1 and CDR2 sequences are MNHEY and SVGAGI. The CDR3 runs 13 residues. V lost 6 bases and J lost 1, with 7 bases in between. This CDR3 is CASRQASYNEQFF. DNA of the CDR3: TGTGCCAGCAGGCAGGCGTCCTACAATGAGCAGTTCTTC.

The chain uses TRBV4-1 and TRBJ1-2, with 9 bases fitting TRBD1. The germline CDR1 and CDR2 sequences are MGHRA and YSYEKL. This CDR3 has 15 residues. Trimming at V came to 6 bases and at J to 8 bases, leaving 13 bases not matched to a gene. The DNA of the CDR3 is TGCGCCAGCAGTCCGACCACAGGGGGCGCCGAAGGCTACACCTTC. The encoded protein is CASSPTTGGAEGYTF.

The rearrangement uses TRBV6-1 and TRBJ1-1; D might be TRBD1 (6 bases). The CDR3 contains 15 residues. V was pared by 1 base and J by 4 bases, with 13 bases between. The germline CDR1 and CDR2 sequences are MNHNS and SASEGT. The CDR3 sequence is CASSEEGGKGTEAFF. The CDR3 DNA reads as TGTGCCAGCAGTGAAGAAGGGGGAAAGGGCACTGAAGCTTTCTTT.

The CDR3 sequence is CASSPGGSGGTDTQYF. The CDR3 DNA is TGTGCCAGCAGCCCCGGGGGGAGCGGGGGCACAGATACGCAGTATTTT. This chain connects TRBV7-3 to TRBJ2-3, with 7 bases that match TRBD2. Germline V gene sequence: CDR1 SGHTA, CDR2 FQGTGA. Trimming cost V 5 bases and J 1 base; bases outside gene matches: 9. The CDR3 length is 16 residues.

CDR3 amino acids: CASSFRGQRAPETQYF. The CDR3 nucleotides read TGTGCCAGCAGCTTCCGTGGACAAAGGGCCCCAGAGACCCAGTACTTC. V and J are TRBV7-9 and TRBJ2-5, with D tentatively TRBD1 (5 bases). Looked up from germline, CDR1 is SEHNR and CDR2 is FQNEAQ (reference sequence). CDR3 size: 16 residues. The V end lost 3 bases, the J end lost 4 bases, and 18 bases lay between the germline ends.

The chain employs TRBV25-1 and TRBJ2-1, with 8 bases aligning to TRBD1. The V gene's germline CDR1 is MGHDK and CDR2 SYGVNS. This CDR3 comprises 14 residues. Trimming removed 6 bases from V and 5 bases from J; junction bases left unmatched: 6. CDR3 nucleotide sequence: TGTGCCAGCAGCACCGGGACAGGCCACAATGAGCAGTTCTTC. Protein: CASSTGTGHNEQFF. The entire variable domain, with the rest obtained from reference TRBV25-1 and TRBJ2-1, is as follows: EADIYQTPRYLVIGTGKKITLECSQTMGHDKMYWYQQDPGMELHLIHYSYGVNSTEKGDLSSESTVSRIRTEHFPLTLESARPSHTSQYLCASSTGTGHNEQFFGPGTRLTVL.

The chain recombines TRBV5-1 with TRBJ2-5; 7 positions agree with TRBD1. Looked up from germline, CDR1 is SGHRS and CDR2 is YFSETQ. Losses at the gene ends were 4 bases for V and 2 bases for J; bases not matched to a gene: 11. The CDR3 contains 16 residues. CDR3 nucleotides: TGCGCCAGCAGCCCCCTAGGTAGGGGGCAACAAGAGACCCAGTACTTC. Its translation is CASSPLGRGQQETQYF.

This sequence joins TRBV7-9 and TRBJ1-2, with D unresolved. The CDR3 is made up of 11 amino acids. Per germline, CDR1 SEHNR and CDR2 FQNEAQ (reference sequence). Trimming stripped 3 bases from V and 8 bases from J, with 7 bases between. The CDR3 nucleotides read TGTGCCAGCAGCTTTACAGAGGGCTACACCTTC. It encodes CASSFTEGYTF.

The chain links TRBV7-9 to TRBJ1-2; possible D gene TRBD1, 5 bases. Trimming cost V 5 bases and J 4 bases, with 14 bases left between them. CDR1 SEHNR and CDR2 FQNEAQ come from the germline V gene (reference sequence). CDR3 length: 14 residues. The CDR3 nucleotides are TGTGCCAGCAGCCTCTCTGGACAAACCTATGGCTACACCTTC. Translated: CASSLSGQTYGYTF.

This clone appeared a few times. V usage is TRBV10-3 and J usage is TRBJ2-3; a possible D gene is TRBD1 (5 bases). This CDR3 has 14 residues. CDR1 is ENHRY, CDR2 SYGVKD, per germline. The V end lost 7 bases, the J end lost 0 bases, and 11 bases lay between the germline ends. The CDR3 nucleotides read TGTGCCATCAAAGGGGCATTTAGCACAGATACGCAGTATTTT. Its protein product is CAIKGAFSTDTQYF.

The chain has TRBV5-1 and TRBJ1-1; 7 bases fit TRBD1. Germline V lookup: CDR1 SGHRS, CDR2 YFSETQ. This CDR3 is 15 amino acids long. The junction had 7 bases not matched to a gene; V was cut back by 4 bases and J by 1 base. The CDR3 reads CASSEGTAPNTEAFF. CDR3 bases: TGCGCCAGCAGCGAGGGGACAGCACCGAACACTGAAGCTTTCTTT.

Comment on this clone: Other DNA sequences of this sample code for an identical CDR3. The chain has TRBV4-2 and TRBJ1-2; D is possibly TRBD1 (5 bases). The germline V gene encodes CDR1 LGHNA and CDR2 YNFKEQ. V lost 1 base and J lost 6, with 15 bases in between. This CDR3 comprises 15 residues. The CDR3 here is CASSQVASGSDGYTF. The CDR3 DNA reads TGTGCCAGCAGCCAAGTCGCATCAGGGTCCGATGGCTACACCTTC.

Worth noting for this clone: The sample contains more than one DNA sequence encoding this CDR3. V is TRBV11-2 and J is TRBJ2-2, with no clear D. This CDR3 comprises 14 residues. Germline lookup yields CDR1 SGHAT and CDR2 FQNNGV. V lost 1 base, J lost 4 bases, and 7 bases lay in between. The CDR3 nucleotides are TGTGCCAGCAGCTTAGGGTCAGGCACCGGGGAGCTGTTTTTT. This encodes CASSLGSGTGELFF. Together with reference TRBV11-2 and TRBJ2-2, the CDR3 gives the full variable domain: EAGVAQSPRYKIIEKRQSVAFWCNPISGHATLYWYQQILGQGPKLLIQFQNNGVVDDSQLPKDRFSAERLKGVDSTLKIQPAKLEDSAVYLCASSLGSGTGELFFGEGSRLTVL.

Here the CDR3 reads CASKLAGLQDTQYF. CDR3 in DNA: TGTGCCAGCAAACTAGCGGGGCTGCAAGATACGCAGTATTTT. This chain connects TRBV27 to TRBJ2-3; 10 bases line up with TRBD2. The junction had 6 bases not matched to a gene; V was cut back by 7 bases and J by 5 bases. CDR3 length: 14 amino acids. Germline lookup yields CDR1 MNHEY and CDR2 SMNVEV (reference sequence).

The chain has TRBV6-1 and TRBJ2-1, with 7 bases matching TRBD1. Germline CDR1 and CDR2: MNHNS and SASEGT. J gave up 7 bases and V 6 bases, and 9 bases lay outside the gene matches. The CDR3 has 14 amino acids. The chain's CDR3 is CASSDVDRDNEQFF. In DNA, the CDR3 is TGTGCCAGCAGCGATGTCGACAGGGATAATGAGCAGTTCTTC.

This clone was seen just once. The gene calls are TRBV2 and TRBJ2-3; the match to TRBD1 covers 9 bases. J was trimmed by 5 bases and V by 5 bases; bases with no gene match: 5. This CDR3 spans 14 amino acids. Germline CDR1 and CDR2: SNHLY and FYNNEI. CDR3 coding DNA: TGTGCCAGCAGTCTACAGGGGGCCGGAGATACGCAGTATTTT. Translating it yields CASSLQGAGDTQYF.

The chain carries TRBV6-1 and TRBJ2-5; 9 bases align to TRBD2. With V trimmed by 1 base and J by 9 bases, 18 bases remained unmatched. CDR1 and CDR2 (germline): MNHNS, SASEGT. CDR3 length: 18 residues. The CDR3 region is CASSEEGSGGPLGVSQYF. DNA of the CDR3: TGTGCCAGCAGTGAAGAAGGTAGCGGGGGACCGCTAGGGGTCTCCCAGTACTTC.

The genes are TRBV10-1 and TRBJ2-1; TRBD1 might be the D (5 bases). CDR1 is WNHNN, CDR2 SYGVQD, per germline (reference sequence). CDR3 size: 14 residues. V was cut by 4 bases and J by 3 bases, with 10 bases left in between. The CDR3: CASSASRVYNEQFF. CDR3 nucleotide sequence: TGCGCCAGCAGTGCAAGCAGGGTCTACAATGAGCAGTTCTTC.